This T cell receptor beta chain derives from a study of identical twins. Study-wide findings and caveats: The same donors were not followed; conclusions instead depended on cross-sectional statistical analysis. While abundant cord blood beta clonotypes carried fewer insertions, memory repertoires showed no such pattern. Invariant MAIT and iNKT cells could partly confound zero-insertion analyses.

TCRdb re-derived calls from the 5' RACE reads in MiXCR, one entry per CDR3 protein. The sample lists about 1.7 million distinct CDR3 sequences, under 35% seen once, with about 0.3% in the top ten. This CDR3 spans 14 amino acids. Trimming pared 4 bases from V and 6 bases from J, leaving 13 bases between. Per the germline V gene, CDR1 is KGHDR and CDR2 is SFDVKD. This clonotype was counted between two and nine times. Its antigen remains unknown. This TCR came from a newborn girl in good health. The chain recombines TRBV24-1 with TRBJ2-3; TRBD2 might be the D (5 bases). Sequenced input: cord blood. The CDR3: CATSERTGWDTQYF. CDR3 DNA: TGTGCCACCAGTGAGAGGACTGGATGGGATACGCAGTATTTT.